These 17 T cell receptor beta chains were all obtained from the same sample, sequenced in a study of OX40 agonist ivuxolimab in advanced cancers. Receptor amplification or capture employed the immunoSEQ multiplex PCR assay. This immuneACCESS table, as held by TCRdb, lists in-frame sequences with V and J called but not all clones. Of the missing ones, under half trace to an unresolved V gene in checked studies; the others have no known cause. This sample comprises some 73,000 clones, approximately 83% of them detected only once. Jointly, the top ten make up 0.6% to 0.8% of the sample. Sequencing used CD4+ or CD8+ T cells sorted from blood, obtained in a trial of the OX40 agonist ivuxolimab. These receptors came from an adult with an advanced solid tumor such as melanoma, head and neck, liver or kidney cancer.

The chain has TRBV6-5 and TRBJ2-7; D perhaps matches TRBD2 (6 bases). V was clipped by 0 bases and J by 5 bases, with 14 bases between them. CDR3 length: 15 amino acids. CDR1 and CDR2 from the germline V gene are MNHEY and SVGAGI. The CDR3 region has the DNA TGTGCCAGCAGTTACTCGGGGGTGGGAGGCGACGAGCAGTACTTC. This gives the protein CASSYSGVGGDEQYF.

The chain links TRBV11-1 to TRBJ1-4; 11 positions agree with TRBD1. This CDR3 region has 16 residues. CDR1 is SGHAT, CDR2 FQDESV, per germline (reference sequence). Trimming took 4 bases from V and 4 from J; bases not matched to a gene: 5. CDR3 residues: CASSSGQGGLNEKLFF. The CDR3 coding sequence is TGTGCCAGCAGCTCGGGACAGGGGGGCCTTAATGAAAAACTGTTTTTT.

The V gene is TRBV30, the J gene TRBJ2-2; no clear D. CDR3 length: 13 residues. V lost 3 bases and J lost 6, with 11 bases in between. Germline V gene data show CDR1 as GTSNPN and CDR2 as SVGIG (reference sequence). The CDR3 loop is CAWSRSAPGELFF. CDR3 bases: TGTGCCTGGAGCAGATCGGCGCCCGGGGAGCTGTTTTTT.

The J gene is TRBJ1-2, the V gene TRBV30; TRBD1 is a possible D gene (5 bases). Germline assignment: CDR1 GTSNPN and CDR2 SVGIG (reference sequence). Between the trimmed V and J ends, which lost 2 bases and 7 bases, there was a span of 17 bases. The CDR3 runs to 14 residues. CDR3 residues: CAWSNVPGRGGYTF. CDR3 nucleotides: TGTGCCTGGAGTAACGTCCCCGGGAGGGGTGGCTACACCTTC.

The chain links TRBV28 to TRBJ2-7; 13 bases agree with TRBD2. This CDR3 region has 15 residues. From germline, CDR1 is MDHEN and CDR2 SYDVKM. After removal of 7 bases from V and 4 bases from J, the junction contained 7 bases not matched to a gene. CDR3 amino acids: CASIGTSGTRYEQYF. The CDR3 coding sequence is TGTGCCAGCATAGGGACTAGCGGGACAAGGTACGAGCAGTACTTC.

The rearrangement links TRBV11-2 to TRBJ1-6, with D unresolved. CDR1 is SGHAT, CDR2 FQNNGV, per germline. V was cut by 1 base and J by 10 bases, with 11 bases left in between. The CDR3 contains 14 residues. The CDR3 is CASSLGVLGSPLHF. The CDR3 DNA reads TGTGCCAGCAGCTTAGGCGTTCTTGGCTCACCCCTCCACTTT.

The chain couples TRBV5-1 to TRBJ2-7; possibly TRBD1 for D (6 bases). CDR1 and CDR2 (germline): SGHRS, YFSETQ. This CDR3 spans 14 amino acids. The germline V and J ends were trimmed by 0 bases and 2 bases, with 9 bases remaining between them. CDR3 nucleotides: TGCGCCAGCAGCTTGGCCGGACAGACCTACGAGCAGTACTTC. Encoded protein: CASSLAGQTYEQYF.

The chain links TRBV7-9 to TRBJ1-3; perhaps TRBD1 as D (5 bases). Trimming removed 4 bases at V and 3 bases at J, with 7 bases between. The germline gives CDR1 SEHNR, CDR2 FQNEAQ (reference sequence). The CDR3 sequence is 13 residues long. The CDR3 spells CASSSGSGNTIYF. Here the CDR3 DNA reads TGTGCCAGCAGCTCAGGGAGTGGAAACACCATATATTTT.

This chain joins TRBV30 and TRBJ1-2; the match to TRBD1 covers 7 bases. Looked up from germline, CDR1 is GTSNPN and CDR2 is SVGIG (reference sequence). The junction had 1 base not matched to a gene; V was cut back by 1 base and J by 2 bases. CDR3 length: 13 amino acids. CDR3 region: CAWSEGANYGYTF. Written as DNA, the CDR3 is TGTGCCTGGAGTGAGGGGGCCAACTATGGCTACACCTTC. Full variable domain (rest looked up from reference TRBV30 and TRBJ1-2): SQTIHQWPATLVQPVGSPLSLECTVEGTSNPNLYWYRQAAGRGLQLLFYSVGIGQISSEVPQNLSASRPQDRQFILSSKKLLLSDSGFYLCAWSEGANYGYTFGSGTRLTVV.

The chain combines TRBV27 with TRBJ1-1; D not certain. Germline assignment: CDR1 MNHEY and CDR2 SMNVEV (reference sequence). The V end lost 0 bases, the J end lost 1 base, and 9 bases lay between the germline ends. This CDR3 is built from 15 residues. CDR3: CASSLSYSPNTEAFF. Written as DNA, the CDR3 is TGTGCCAGCAGTTTATCTTACAGTCCGAACACTGAAGCTTTCTTT.

The CDR3 spells CASSWTGYGYTF. The CDR3 DNA reads as TGTGCCAGCAGCTGGACAGGCTATGGCTACACCTTC. V and J are TRBV5-5 and TRBJ1-2; 7 nucleotides agree with TRBD1. There are 12 residues in the CDR3. Germline-derived CDR1 and CDR2 are SGHKS and YYEKEE (reference sequence). Germline trimming cut 3 bases from V and 4 bases from J; bases unmatched to any gene: 0. The entire variable domain, with the rest obtained from reference TRBV5-5 and TRBJ1-2, is as follows: DAGVTQSPTHLIKTRGQQVTLRCSPISGHKSVSWYQQVLGQGPQFIFQYYEKEERGRGNFPDRFSARQFPNYSSELNVNALLLGDSALYLCASSWTGYGYTFGSGTRLTVV.

The CDR3 loop reads CASSLEGWGGDTQYF. The CDR3 DNA follows: TGCGCCAGCAGCTTGGAGGGCTGGGGAGGAGATACGCAGTATTTT. The chain uses TRBV5-1 and TRBJ2-3; maybe TRBD2 (6 bases). CDR1 and CDR2 from the germline V gene are SGHRS and YFSETQ. Trimming took off 0 bases at V and 5 bases at J, with 13 bases between the two ends. CDR3 length equals 15 residues.

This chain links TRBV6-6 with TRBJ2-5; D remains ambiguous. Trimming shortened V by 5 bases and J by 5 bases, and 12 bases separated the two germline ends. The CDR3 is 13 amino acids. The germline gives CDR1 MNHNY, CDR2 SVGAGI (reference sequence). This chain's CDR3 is CASSRDPSETQYF. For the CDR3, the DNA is TGTGCCAGCAGTCGAGACCCGTCGGAGACCCAGTACTTC.

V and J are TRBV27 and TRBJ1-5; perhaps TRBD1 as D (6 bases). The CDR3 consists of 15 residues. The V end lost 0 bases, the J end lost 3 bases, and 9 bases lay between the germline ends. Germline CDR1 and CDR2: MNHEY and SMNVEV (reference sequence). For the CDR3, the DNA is TGTGCCAGCAGTTTATCACAGGGATACAATCAGCCCCAGCATTTT. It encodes CASSLSQGYNQPQHF.

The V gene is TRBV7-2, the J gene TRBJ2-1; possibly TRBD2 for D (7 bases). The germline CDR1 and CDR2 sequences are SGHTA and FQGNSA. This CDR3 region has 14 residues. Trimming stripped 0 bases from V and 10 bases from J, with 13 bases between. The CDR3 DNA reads TGTGCCAGCAGCTTAGCGGGGGGGCGGCAGGAGCAGTTCTTC. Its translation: CASSLAGGRQEQFF.

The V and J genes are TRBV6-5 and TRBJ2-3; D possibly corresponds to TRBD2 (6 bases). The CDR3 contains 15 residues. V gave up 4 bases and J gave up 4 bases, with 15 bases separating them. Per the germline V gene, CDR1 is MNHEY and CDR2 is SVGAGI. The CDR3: CASSSPTSTADTQYF. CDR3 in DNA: TGTGCCAGCAGTTCCCCGACTAGTACCGCAGATACGCAGTATTTT.

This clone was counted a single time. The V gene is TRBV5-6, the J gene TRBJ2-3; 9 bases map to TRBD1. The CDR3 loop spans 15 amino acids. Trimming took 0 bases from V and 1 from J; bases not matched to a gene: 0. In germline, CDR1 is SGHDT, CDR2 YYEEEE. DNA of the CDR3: TGTGCCAGCAGCTTGGGGACAGGGGGCACAGATACGCAGTATTTT. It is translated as CASSLGTGGTDTQYF.